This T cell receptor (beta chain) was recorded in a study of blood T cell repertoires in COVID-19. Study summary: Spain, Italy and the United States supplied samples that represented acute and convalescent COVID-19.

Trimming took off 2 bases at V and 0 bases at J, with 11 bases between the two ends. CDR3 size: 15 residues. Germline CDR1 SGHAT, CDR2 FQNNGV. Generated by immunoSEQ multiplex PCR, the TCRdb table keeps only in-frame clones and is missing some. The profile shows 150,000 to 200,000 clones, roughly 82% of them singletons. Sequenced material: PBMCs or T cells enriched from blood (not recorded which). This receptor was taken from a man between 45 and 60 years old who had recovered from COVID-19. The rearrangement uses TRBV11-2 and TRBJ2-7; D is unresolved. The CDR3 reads CASSLILRSSYEQYF. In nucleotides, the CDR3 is TGTGCCAGCAGCTTAATACTTCGGAGCTCCTACGAGCAGTACTTC.